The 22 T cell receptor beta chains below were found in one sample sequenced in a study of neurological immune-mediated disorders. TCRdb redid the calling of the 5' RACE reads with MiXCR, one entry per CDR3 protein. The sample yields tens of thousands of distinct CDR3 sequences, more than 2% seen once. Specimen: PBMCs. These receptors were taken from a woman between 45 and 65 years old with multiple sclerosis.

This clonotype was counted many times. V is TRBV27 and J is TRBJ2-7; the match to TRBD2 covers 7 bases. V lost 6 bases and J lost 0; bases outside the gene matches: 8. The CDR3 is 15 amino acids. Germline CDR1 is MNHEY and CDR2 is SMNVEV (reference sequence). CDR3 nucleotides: TGTGCCAGCAGACCCACGAGCGGGGACTCCTACGAGCAGTACTTC. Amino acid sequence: CASRPTSGDSYEQYF.

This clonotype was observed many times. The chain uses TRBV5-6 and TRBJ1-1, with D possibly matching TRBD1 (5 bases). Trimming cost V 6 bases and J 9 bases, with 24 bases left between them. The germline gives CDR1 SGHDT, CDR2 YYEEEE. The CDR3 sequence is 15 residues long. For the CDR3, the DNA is TGTGCCAGCATCACCCCCGGCGGGGCGGATATTCAAGCTTTCTTT. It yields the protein CASITPGGADIQAFF.

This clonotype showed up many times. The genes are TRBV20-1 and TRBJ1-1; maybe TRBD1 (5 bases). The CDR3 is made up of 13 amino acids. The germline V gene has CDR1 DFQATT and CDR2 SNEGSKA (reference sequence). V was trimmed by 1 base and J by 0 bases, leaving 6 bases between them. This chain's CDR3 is CSARGGVNTEAFF. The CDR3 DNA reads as TGCAGTGCTAGAGGGGGGGTGAACACTGAAGCTTTCTTT.

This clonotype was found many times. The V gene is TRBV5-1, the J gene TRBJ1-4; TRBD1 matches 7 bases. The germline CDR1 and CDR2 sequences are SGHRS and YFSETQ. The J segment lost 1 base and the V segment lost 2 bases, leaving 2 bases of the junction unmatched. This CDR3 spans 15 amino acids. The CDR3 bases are TGCGCCAGCAGCTTTAACAGGGGAACTAATGAAAAACTGTTTTTT. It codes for CASSFNRGTNEKLFF.

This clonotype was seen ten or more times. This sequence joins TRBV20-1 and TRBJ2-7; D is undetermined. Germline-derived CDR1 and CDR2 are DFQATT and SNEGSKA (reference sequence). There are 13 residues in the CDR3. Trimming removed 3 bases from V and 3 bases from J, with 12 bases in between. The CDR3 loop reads CSASLGFSYEQYF. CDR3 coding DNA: TGCAGTGCTAGTTTGGGTTTCAGCTACGAGCAGTACTTC.

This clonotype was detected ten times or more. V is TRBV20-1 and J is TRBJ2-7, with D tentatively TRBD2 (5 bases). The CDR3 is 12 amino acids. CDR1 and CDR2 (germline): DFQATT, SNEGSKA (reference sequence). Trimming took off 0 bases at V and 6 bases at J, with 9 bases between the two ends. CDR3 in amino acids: CSARESGVEQYF. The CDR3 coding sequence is TGCAGTGCTAGAGAATCCGGGGTCGAGCAGTACTTC.

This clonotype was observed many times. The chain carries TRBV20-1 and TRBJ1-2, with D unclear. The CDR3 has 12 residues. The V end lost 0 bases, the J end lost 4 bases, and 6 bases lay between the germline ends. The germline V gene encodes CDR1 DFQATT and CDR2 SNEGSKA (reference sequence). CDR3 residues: CSARDELYGYTF. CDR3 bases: TGCAGTGCTAGAGATGAACTCTATGGCTACACCTTC.

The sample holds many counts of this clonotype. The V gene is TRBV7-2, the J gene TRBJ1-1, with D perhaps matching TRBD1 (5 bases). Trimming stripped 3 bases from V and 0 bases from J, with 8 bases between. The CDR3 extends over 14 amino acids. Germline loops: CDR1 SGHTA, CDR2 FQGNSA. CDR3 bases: TGTGCCAGCAGCTTCAAGACAGTGAACACTGAAGCTTTCTTT. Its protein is CASSFKTVNTEAFF.

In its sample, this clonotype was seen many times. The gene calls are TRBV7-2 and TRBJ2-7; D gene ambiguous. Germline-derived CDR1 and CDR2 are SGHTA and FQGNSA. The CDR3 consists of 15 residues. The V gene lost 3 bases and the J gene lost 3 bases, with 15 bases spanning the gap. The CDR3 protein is CASSFSPGWNYEQYF. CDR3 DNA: TGTGCCAGCAGCTTCTCCCCCGGGTGGAACTACGAGCAGTACTTC.

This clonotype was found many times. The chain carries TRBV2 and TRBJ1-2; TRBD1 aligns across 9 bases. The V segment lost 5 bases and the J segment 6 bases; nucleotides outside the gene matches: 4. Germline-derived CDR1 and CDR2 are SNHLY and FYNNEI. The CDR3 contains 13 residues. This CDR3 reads CASSWDRENGYTF. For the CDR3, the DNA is TGTGCCAGCAGTTGGGACAGGGAGAATGGCTACACCTTC. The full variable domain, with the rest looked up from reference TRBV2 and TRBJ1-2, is EPEVTQTPSHQVTQMGQEVILRCVPISNHLYFYWYRQILGQKVEFLVSFYNNEISEKSEIFDDQFSVERPDGSNFTLKIRSTKLEDSAMYFCASSWDRENGYTFGSGTRLTVV.

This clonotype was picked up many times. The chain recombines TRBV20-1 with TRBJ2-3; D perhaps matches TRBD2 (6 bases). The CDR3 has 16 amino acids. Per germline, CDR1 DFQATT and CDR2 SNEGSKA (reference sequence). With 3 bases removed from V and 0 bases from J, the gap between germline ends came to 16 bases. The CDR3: CSASTTGVTSTDTQYF. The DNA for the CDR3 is TGCAGTGCTAGTACCACGGGAGTAACTAGCACAGATACGCAGTATTTT.

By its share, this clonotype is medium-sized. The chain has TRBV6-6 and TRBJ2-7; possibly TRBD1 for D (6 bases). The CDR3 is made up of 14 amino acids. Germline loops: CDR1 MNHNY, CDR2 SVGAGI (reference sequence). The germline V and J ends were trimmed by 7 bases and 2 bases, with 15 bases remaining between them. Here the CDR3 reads CASNIQGMAYEQYF. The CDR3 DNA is TGTGCCAGCAACATACAGGGTATGGCCTACGAGCAGTACTTC.

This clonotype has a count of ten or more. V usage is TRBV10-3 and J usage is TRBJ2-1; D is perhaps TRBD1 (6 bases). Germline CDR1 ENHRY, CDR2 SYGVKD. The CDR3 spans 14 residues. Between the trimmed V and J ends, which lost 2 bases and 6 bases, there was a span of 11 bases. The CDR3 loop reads CAISEQQGPNEQFF. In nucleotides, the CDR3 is TGTGCCATCAGTGAGCAACAGGGCCCCAATGAGCAGTTCTTC.

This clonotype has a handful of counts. Written as DNA, the CDR3 is TGTGCCAGTACCATAGGGACTTACAATGAGCAGTTCTTC. Its translation is CASTIGTYNEQFF. This chain joins TRBV19 and TRBJ2-1; D may be TRBD2 (6 bases). V lost 7 bases and J 4 bases, leaving 11 bases between the germline ends. Germline-derived CDR1 and CDR2 are LNHDA and SQIVND (reference sequence). The CDR3 has 13 residues.

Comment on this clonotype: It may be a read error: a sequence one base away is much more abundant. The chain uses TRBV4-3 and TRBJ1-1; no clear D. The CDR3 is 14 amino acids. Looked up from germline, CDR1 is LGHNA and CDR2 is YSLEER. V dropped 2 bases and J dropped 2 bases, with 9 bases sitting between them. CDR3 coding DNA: TGCGCCAGCAGCCAACGAAAGAGAAACACTGAAGCTTTCTTT. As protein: CASSQRKRNTEAFF.

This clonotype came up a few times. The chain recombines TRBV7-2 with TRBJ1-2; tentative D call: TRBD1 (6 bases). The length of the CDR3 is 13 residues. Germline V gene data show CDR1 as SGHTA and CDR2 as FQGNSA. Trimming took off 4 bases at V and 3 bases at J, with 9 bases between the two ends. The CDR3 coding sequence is TGTGCCAGCAGCTCCGGGACATACTATGGCTACACCTTC. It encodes CASSSGTYYGYTF.

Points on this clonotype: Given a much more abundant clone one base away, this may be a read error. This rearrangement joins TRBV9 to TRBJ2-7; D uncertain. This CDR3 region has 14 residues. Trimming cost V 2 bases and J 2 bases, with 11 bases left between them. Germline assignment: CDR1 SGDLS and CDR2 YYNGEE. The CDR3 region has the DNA TGTGCCAGCAGCGTCGGTGGAACGACCTACGAGCAGTACTTC. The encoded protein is CASSVGGTTYEQYF.

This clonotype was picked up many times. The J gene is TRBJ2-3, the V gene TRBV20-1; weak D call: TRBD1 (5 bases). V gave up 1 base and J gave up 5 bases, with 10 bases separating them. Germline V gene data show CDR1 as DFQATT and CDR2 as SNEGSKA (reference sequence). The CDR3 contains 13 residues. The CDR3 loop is CSARGQLGDTQYF. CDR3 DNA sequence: TGCAGTGCTAGAGGACAGCTTGGAGATACGCAGTATTTT.

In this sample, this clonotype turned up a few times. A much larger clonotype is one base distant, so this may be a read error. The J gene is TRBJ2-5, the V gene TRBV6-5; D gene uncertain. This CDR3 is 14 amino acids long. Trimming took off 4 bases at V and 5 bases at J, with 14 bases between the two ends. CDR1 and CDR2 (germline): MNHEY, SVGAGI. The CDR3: CASSLWGKGETQYF. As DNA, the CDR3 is TGTGCCAGCAGTTTATGGGGAAAGGGTGAGACCCAGTACTTC.

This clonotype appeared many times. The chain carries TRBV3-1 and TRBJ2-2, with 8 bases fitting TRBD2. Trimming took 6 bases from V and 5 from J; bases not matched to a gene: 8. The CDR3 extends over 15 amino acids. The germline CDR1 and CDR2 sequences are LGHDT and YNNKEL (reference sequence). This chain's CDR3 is CASSRGGSRTGELFF. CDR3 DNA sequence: TGTGCCAGCAGTCGGGGGGGAAGTCGGACCGGGGAGCTGTTTTTT.

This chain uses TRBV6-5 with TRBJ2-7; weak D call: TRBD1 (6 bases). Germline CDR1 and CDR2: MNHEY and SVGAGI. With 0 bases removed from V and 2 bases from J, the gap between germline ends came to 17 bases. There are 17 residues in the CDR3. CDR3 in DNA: TGTGCCAGCAGTTACTCTACAGGGCCAATACCCACCTACGAGCAGTACTTC. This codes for CASSYSTGPIPTYEQYF.

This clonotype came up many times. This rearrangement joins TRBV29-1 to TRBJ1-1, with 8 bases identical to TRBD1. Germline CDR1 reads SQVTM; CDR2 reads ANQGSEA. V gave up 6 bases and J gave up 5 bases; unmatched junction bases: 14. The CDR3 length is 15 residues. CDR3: CSVLSTGVKNTEAFF. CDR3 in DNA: TGCAGCGTCCTTTCGACAGGGGTAAAGAATACTGAAGCTTTCTTT.